These 22 T cell receptor beta chains originate from one sample sequenced in a study of T cell changes during pregnancy in multiple sclerosis. The repertoire was sequenced with immunoSEQ multiplex PCR; TCRdb's copy has only in-frame clones and lacks some. The table has tens of thousands of clones, 94% seen once. The sequencing used CD4+ T cells from peripheral blood mononuclear cells, collected in the second trimester of pregnancy. The receptors originated from a female donor with multiple sclerosis, enrolled in a pregnancy study.

The V and J genes are TRBV15 and TRBJ1-1; 7 bases align to TRBD1. The germline gives CDR1 LNHNV, CDR2 YYDKDF (reference sequence). Unmatched junction bases numbered 9, after V lost 3 bases and J lost 5 bases. This CDR3 is built from 15 residues. The DNA of the CDR3 is TGTGCCACCAGCAGGTTCAGGGGGATTGGTACTGAAGCTTTCTTT. This gives the protein CATSRFRGIGTEAFF.

The chain employs TRBV29-1 and TRBJ1-5; perhaps TRBD1 as D (6 bases). The CDR3 consists of 17 residues. Trimming removed 0 bases at V and 2 bases at J, with 17 bases between. In germline, CDR1 is SQVTM, CDR2 ANQGSEA. The CDR3: CSVEENSGGAGNQPQHF. CDR3 nucleotide sequence: TGCAGCGTTGAAGAGAATTCGGGGGGCGCAGGCAATCAGCCCCAGCATTTT. Full variable domain (missing parts from reference TRBV29-1 and TRBJ1-5): SAVISQKPSRDICQRGTSLTIQCQVDSQVTMMFWYRQQPGQSLTLIATANQGSEATYESGFVIDKFPISRPNLTFSTLTVSNMSPEDSSIYLCSVEENSGGAGNQPQHFGDGTRLSIL.

The table lists this clone with a few counts. The chain carries TRBV6-5 and TRBJ1-1; D is undetermined. Between the trimmed V and J ends, which lost 4 bases and 7 bases, there was a span of 10 bases. Germline CDR1 reads MNHEY; CDR2 reads SVGAGI. There are 12 residues in the CDR3. CDR3: CASSSSRSEAFF. Written as DNA, the CDR3 is TGTGCCAGCAGTTCCTCGCGTAGTGAAGCTTTCTTT.

The chain couples TRBV9 to TRBJ2-7; 9 nucleotides match TRBD2. The germline CDR1 and CDR2 sequences are SGDLS and YYNGEE. V lost 2 bases to trimming and J lost 0 bases; unmatched junction nucleotides: 3. This CDR3 has 15 residues. The CDR3 nucleotides are TGTGCCAGCAGCGTGGCGGGGGGGAGCTCCTACGAGCAGTACTTC. Amino acids: CASSVAGGSSYEQYF. The full variable domain, rest sourced from reference TRBV9 and TRBJ2-7, is DSGVTQTPKHLITATGQRVTLRCSPRSGDLSVYWYQQSLDQGLQFLIQYYNGEERAKGNILERFSAQQFPDLHSELNLSSLELGDSALYFCASSVAGGSSYEQYFGPGTRLTVT.

The chain uses TRBV5-1 and TRBJ1-4; no firm D call. CDR3 length: 15 residues. Trimming took off 0 bases at V and 2 bases at J, with 8 bases between the two ends. Looked up from germline, CDR1 is SGHRS and CDR2 is YFSETQ. CDR3 loop: CASSLGPGTNEKLFF. The CDR3, as DNA: TGCGCCAGCAGCTTGGGGCCGGGTACTAATGAAAAACTGTTTTTT.

The genes are TRBV23-1 and TRBJ2-2, with 7 bases that match TRBD1. TRBV23-1 belongs to the ORF category, with a function that is uncertain. Trimming at V came to 3 bases and at J to 5 bases, leaving 6 bases not matched to a gene. The CDR3 contains 15 residues. The CDR3 nucleotides read TGCGCCAGCAGTCAGACGCGGACAGGAACCGGGGAGCTGTTTTTT. It codes for CASSQTRTGTGELFF.

For the CDR3, the DNA is TGTGCCAGCAGCTTGGAGCCTGAGGAAGCTTTCTTT. The encoded protein is CASSLEPEEAFF. The chain combines TRBV5-4 with TRBJ1-1, with no clear D. Germline CDR1 and CDR2: SGHNT and YYREEE (reference sequence). V lost 0 bases, J lost 8 bases, and 8 bases lay in between. This CDR3 is 12 amino acids long.

V usage is TRBV11-2 and J usage is TRBJ2-1; D is possibly TRBD2 (5 bases). The germline gives CDR1 SGHAT, CDR2 FQNNGV. The CDR3 extends over 15 amino acids. Trimming cost V 3 bases and J 0 bases, with 9 bases left between them. The CDR3 DNA reads as TGTGCCAGCAGCTTTGCCCGGGGCTCCTACAATGAGCAGTTCTTC. Amino acid sequence: CASSFARGSYNEQFF. Based on the CDR3 plus reference TRBV11-2 and TRBJ2-1, the full variable domain is EAGVAQSPRYKIIEKRQSVAFWCNPISGHATLYWYQQILGQGPKLLIQFQNNGVVDDSQLPKDRFSAERLKGVDSTLKIQPAKLEDSAVYLCASSFARGSYNEQFFGPGTRLTVL.

The rearrangement links TRBV7-2 to TRBJ2-3, with unresolved D. CDR1 is SGHTA, CDR2 FQGNSA, per germline. Between the trimmed V and J ends, which lost 7 bases and 2 bases, there was a span of 7 bases. This CDR3 has 12 residues. DNA for the CDR3: TGTGCCAGCAACAAACCCACAGATACGCAGTATTTT. It translates to CASNKPTDTQYF.

The genes are TRBV5-1 and TRBJ1-4; TRBD1 matches 8 bases. The germline V gene has CDR1 SGHRS and CDR2 YFSETQ. With V trimmed by 4 bases and J by 1 base, 9 bases remained unmatched. This CDR3 spans 17 amino acids. The CDR3 sequence: CASSPGQGGVTNEKLFF. CDR3 bases: TGCGCCAGCAGCCCTGGACAGGGCGGGGTAACTAATGAAAAACTGTTTTTT.

J is TRBJ2-3 and V is TRBV30, with D maybe TRBD2 (6 bases). The length of the CDR3 is 15 residues. V lost 0 bases and J lost 4, with 14 bases in between. CDR1 and CDR2 from the germline V gene are GTSNPN and SVGIG (reference sequence). The CDR3 here is CAWSVGRGTADTQYF. The DNA of the CDR3 is TGTGCCTGGAGTGTGGGACGGGGGACCGCAGATACGCAGTATTTT.

The chain uses TRBV30 and TRBJ1-1, with 7 bases identical to TRBD1. The V segment lost 1 base and the J segment 10 bases; nucleotides outside the gene matches: 3. Germline V gives CDR1 GTSNPN, CDR2 SVGIG (reference sequence). The CDR3 totals 11 residues. The chain's CDR3 is CAWSAGTAAFF. As DNA, the CDR3 is TGTGCCTGGAGTGCCGGGACAGCAGCTTTCTTT. Full variable domain (missing parts from reference TRBV30 and TRBJ1-1): SQTIHQWPATLVQPVGSPLSLECTVEGTSNPNLYWYRQAAGRGLQLLFYSVGIGQISSEVPQNLSASRPQDRQFILSSKKLLLSDSGFYLCAWSAGTAAFFGQGTRLTVV.

This chain links TRBV25-1 with TRBJ2-2; D gene unclear. The germline gives CDR1 MGHDK, CDR2 SYGVNS. The CDR3 is made up of 13 amino acids. Trimming took off 5 bases at V and 2 bases at J, with 6 bases between the two ends. CDR3 sequence reads: CASSFSNTGELFF. In DNA, the CDR3 is TGTGCCAGCAGTTTTTCAAACACCGGGGAGCTGTTTTTT. Drawing the rest from reference TRBV25-1 and TRBJ2-2, the complete variable domain is EADIYQTPRYLVIGTGKKITLECSQTMGHDKMYWYQQDPGMELHLIHYSYGVNSTEKGDLSSESTVSRIRTEHFPLTLESARPSHTSQYLCASSFSNTGELFFGEGSRLTVL.

The chain is built from TRBV4-2 and TRBJ2-7; TRBD2 agrees at 11 bases. The V and J ends lost 1 base and 5 bases, in that order; junction bases with no gene match: 7. The germline gives CDR1 LGHNA, CDR2 YNFKEQ. The CDR3 has 16 residues. The CDR3 bases are TGTGCCAGCAGCCAAGTTTGGCTAGCGGGGGGTGACGAGCAGTACTTC. This translates into CASSQVWLAGGDEQYF.

The V call is TRBV7-3, the J call TRBJ2-3; a possible D gene is TRBD1 (7 bases). The CDR3 contains 16 residues. Looked up from germline, CDR1 is SGHTA and CDR2 is FQGTGA. Trimming pared 3 bases from V and 1 base from J, leaving 14 bases between. The CDR3 here is CASSLTGRLGTDTQYF. The CDR3 nucleotides read TGTGCCAGCAGCTTGACAGGGAGGTTGGGCACAGATACGCAGTATTTT.

The chain recombines TRBV10-3 with TRBJ1-1; 7 nucleotides line up with TRBD1. Germline V gene data show CDR1 as ENHRY and CDR2 as SYGVKD. The CDR3 runs 11 residues. For the CDR3, the DNA is TGTGCGCATACGGGGGGGACAGATATTTTCTTT. Residues: CAHTGGTDIFF.

The rearrangement joins TRBV5-1 to TRBJ2-3; 10 bases match TRBD2. After removal of 0 bases from V and 2 bases from J, the junction contained 6 bases not matched to a gene. This CDR3 region has 17 residues. Per the germline V gene, CDR1 is SGHRS and CDR2 is YFSETQ. The CDR3 DNA reads TGCGCCAGCAGCTTGGGGACCAGCGGGGGGGTCACAGATACGCAGTATTTT. Protein product: CASSLGTSGGVTDTQYF.

This chain links TRBV27 with TRBJ2-6, with D unresolved. The CDR3 is 17 residues long. The V gene lost 5 bases and the J gene lost 0 bases, with 14 bases spanning the gap. Germline V gene data show CDR1 as MNHEY and CDR2 as SMNVEV (reference sequence). The CDR3 sequence is CASSQFPSSSGANVLTF. In DNA, the CDR3 is TGTGCCAGCAGTCAATTCCCCTCCAGCTCTGGGGCCAACGTCCTGACTTTC.

This chain links TRBV7-2 with TRBJ2-1, with TRBD1 matching 12 bases. The CDR3 has 17 residues. V gave up 2 bases and J gave up 9 bases; unmatched junction bases: 11. Germline V lookup: CDR1 SGHTA, CDR2 FQGNSA. CDR3 bases: TGTGCCAGCAGCTTAACCTCCGGGACAGGGGGCATAGTTGAGCAGTTCTTC. It translates to CASSLTSGTGGIVEQFF.

The chain combines TRBV29-1 with TRBJ1-5; 10 bases are shared with TRBD1. The CDR3 runs to 13 residues. Germline V gene sequence: CDR1 SQVTM, CDR2 ANQGSEA. V was clipped by 7 bases and J by 7 bases; unmatched bases: 7. The CDR3 sequence: CSAAGTGDQPQHF. The CDR3 DNA is TGCAGCGCCGCCGGGACAGGGGACCAGCCCCAGCATTTT.

The chain joins TRBV27 to TRBJ1-2; D perhaps matches TRBD1 (5 bases). This CDR3 comprises 15 residues. Trimming cost V 5 bases and J 4 bases, with 17 bases left between them. Germline V gives CDR1 MNHEY, CDR2 SMNVEV (reference sequence). CDR3 sequence reads: CASSHDRYLSYGYTF. CDR3 in DNA: TGTGCCAGCAGTCACGACAGATACCTTAGCTATGGCTACACCTTC.

The J gene is TRBJ1-1, the V gene TRBV6-4; possible D gene TRBD1, 6 bases. V lost 3 bases to trimming and J lost 0 bases, with 8 bases between them. This CDR3 has 14 residues. CDR1 is MRHNA, CDR2 SNTAGT, per germline. Here the CDR3 DNA reads TGTGCCAGCAGTGAACAGGGATTGAACACTGAAGCTTTCTTT. Translated: CASSEQGLNTEAFF.